These T cell receptor beta chains were read from a single sample in a study of T cells after yellow fever vaccination. TCRdb re-called the 5' RACE reads through MiXCR, storing one row per CDR3 protein. The data hold roughly 140,000 distinct CDR3 sequences, with about 7.7% observed a single time. Sequenced here: CD4+ T cells sorted from PBMCs, sampled 5 days after the yellow fever booster vaccination. These receptors all stem from a man younger than 45 who received the YFV17D yellow fever vaccine. Each CDR3 is given with its conserved first and last residue. A D gene is named only where the DNA matches it firmly. Clone size is shown for a subset of rows, as once, few, many or a class of expanded clone.

DNA | CDR3 | size | J | D | V
TGTGCCAGCAGTTTAGGGCCGGGACAGGGATATAGGGCTGGGGCCAACGTCCTGACTTTC | CASSLGPGQGYRAGANVLTF | many | TRBJ2-6 | TRBD1 | TRBV27
TGCGCCAGCAGCCAGGACAGGGTATTAGCAGATACGCAGTATTTT | CASSQDRVLADTQYF | medium-sized | TRBJ2-3 | TRBD1 | TRBV4-3
TGTGCCAGCAGCTTCAATTCCGGGAAGGATGGCGAGCAGTACTTC | CASSFNSGKDGEQYF | few | TRBJ2-7 | . | TRBV7-2
TGCAGTGCTAGGCCCCGCGGGAAAACCTACGAGCAGTACTTC | CSARPRGKTYEQYF | many | TRBJ2-7 | . | TRBV20-1
TGTGCCAGCAGTGCCTCACGGGGCACCAACTACAATGAGCAGTTCTTC | CASSASRGTNYNEQFF | . | TRBJ2-1 | . | TRBV24-1
TGTGCCAGCAGCGGTGCTCTAGGAGTGTTCTTT | CASSGALGVFF | few | TRBJ1-1 | . | TRBV7-9
TGCAGTGCTAGAAAAAACATTCAGTACTTC | CSARKNIQYF | many | TRBJ2-4 | . | TRBV20-1
TGCAGTGCTCGGGCCGGGACTAGCGGGGTCCAAGAGACCCAGTACTTC | CSARAGTSGVQETQYF | many | TRBJ2-5 | TRBD2 | TRBV20-1
TGTGCCAGCAGCTTAGGGAGTAGCGGGAGTCTTCCCTACGAGCAGTACTTC | CASSLGSSGSLPYEQYF | many | TRBJ2-7 | TRBD2 | TRBV7-2
TGCGCCAGCAGCTTGGACGGGTACTACGAGCAGTACTTC | CASSLDGYYEQYF | many | TRBJ2-7 | . | TRBV5-1
TGTGCCTGGATGTCATTCACCCACAATGAGCAGTTCTTC | CAWMSFTHNEQFF | many | TRBJ2-1 | . | TRBV30
TGTGCCACAAACTGGACTAGCGGGAGGTCGTTAGAGGGGACAGATACGCAGTATTTT | CATNWTSGRSLEGTDTQYF | many | TRBJ2-3 | TRBD2 | TRBV24-1
TGTGCCACCAGTGATTCCGGGAGGGGCCAAGAGACCCAGTACTTC | CATSDSGRGQETQYF | many | TRBJ2-5 | TRBD2 | TRBV24-1
TGTGCCAGCAGCCAAGTTAGAGGGGGCCTAGCGGGAGACGACGAGCAGTACTTC | CASSQVRGGLAGDDEQYF | many | TRBJ2-7 | TRBD2 | TRBV3-1
TGCAGTGCGTTTCTCCCGGGTTCCTACAATGAGCAGTTCTTC | CSAFLPGSYNEQFF | many | TRBJ2-1 | . | TRBV20-1
TGTGCCAGCAGCATAAGGACAGGGAAGTTAGCCAAAAACATTCAGTACTTC | CASSIRTGKLAKNIQYF | many | TRBJ2-4 | TRBD1 | TRBV7-2
TGCGCCACGCCCACCAATGAGCAGTTCTTC | CATPTNEQFF | many | TRBJ2-1 | . | TRBV23-1
TGTGCCATCAGCTCGGGACAGGGGTCCTACGAGCAGTACTTC | CAISSGQGSYEQYF | few | TRBJ2-7 | TRBD1 | TRBV10-3
TGTGCCAGCAGGTCCGGGACGGACTCCTACGAGCAGTACTTC | CASRSGTDSYEQYF | many | TRBJ2-7 | . | TRBV5-4
TGCAGTGCTAGAGATTACAGGGGCCCTTACGAGCAGTACTTC | CSARDYRGPYEQYF | many | TRBJ2-7 | TRBD1 | TRBV20-1
TGCGCCGGAGTCTGTGATTGGTATACGCAGTATTTT | CAGVCDWYTQYF | few | TRBJ2-3 | . | TRBV5-1
TGCAGCGTTGAAACGGGACTCGACAATGAGCAGTTCTTC | CSVETGLDNEQFF | many | TRBJ2-1 | . | TRBV29-1
TGTGCCAGCAGTTCACTCGGGGACCGGGGGCCCCAGCATTTT | CASSSLGDRGPQHF | few | TRBJ1-5 | . | TRBV7-2
TGTGCCAGCAGCAGGGACCTCGAAAATTCACCCCTCCACTTT | CASSRDLENSPLHF | few | TRBJ1-6 | . | TRBV5-5
TGTGCCAGCAGCTTAAGGTCCCCAGCCTACGAGCAGTACTTC | CASSLRSPAYEQYF | few | TRBJ2-7 | . | TRBV7-2
TGTGCCAGCAGGAGGGACAGAGGCGCGAACACCGGGGAGCTGTTTTTT | CASRRDRGANTGELFF | many | TRBJ2-2 | TRBD1 | TRBV7-9
TGTGCCAGCAGATCCGGGACTAGTCATGAGCAGTTCTTC | CASRSGTSHEQFF | many | TRBJ2-1 | TRBD2 | TRBV12-3/TRBV12-4
TGTGCCAGCAGCTTACCCCCGAACACTGAAGCTTTCTTT | CASSLPPNTEAFF | many | TRBJ1-1 | . | TRBV7-9
TGTGCCAGCAGATTCGGGACAGGGCCGAACACTGAAGCTTTCTTT | CASRFGTGPNTEAFF | . | TRBJ1-1 | TRBD1 | TRBV7-8
TGTGCCAGCAGTTTCTCGGATTCCCCTAAAAAACTGTTTTTT | CASSFSDSPKKLFF | many | TRBJ1-4 | . | TRBV12-3/TRBV12-4
TGTGCCAGCAGGCTCTCTGGAGGGTTCGGCGCCTCCTACGAGCAGTACTTC | CASRLSGGFGASYEQYF | few | TRBJ2-7 | . | TRBV28
TGTGCCATCGGACCGGGACAGCCTTATGAAAAACTGTTTTTT | CAIGPGQPYEKLFF | many | TRBJ1-4 | TRBD1 | TRBV10-3
TGTGCCACCAGTGATTTTGAAGAACCCAAGCAGTTCTTC | CATSDFEEPKQFF | many | TRBJ2-1 | . | TRBV24-1
TGTGCCAGTAGCCTTAGGACAGGGGGTGACTACGAGCAGTACTTC | CASSLRTGGDYEQYF | . | TRBJ2-7 | TRBD1 | TRBV19
TGTGCCAGTAGTCGGCAACAGAGGGTAGCTGAAGCTTTCTTT | CASSRQQRVAEAFF | many | TRBJ1-1 | . | TRBV19
TGTGCCAGCAGCCTGAACGGGGGCGAGTATGGCTACACCTTC | CASSLNGGEYGYTF | many | TRBJ1-2 | . | TRBV5-6
TGTGCCAGCAGTTCGGGTCGACCGGGGTCAGATACGCAGTATTTT | CASSSGRPGSDTQYF | few | TRBJ2-3 | . | TRBV2
TGTGCCATCAGTGAGTCGAGGGACAGGGTCCAAGAGACCCAGTACTTC | CAISESRDRVQETQYF | many | TRBJ2-5 | TRBD1 | TRBV10-3
TGTGCCAGCAGCATGGGACTAGCGGGGCACTACGAGCAGTACTTC | CASSMGLAGHYEQYF | many | TRBJ2-7 | TRBD2 | TRBV7-2
TGTGCCAGCAGCTTATTTATTCGGGAGACCCAGTACTTC | CASSLFIRETQYF | many | TRBJ2-5 | . | TRBV7-6
TGCAGTGCTAGAGATCCCCAGGGGGGACAGCCCCAGTATTTT | CSARDPQGGQPQYF | . | TRBJ2-3 | . | TRBV20-1
TGTGCCTGGAGTGTATCGACAGGGGTTGAAGCTTTCTTT | CAWSVSTGVEAFF | many | TRBJ1-1 | TRBD1 | TRBV30
TGTGCCAGCAGTTCCCATCTAGCGGGCTCGTCCAATGAGCAGTTCTTC | CASSSHLAGSSNEQFF | many | TRBJ2-1 | TRBD2 | TRBV6-2/TRBV6-3
TGTGCCAGCAGCCCCACGGCCCCCCGGGACGGCCGTTACAATGAGCAGTTCTTC | CASSPTAPRDGRYNEQFF | many | TRBJ2-1 | . | TRBV7-3
TGTGCCAGCAGGGACACCGGACTAGCGGGGTACAATGAGCAGTTCTTC | CASRDTGLAGYNEQFF | many | TRBJ2-1 | TRBD2 | TRBV28